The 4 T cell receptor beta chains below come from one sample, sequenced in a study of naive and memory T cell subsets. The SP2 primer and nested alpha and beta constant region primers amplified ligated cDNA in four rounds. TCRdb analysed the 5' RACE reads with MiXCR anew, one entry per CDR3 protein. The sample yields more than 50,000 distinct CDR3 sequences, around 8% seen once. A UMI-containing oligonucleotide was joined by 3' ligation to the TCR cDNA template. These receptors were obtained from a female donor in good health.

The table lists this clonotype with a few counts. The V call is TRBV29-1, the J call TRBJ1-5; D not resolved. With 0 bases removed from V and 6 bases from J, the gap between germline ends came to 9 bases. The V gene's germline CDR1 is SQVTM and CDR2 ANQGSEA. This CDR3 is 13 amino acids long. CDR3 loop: CSVEEGGGQPQHF. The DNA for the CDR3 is TGCAGCGTTGAAGAGGGAGGTGGTCAGCCCCAGCATTTT.

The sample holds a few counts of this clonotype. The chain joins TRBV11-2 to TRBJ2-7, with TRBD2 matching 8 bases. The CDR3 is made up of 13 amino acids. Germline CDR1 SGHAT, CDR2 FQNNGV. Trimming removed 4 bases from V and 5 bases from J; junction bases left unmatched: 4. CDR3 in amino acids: CASSSPGGDEQYF. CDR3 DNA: TGTGCCAGCAGCTCCCCGGGGGGGGACGAGCAGTACTTC. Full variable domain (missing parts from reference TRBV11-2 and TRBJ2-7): EAGVAQSPRYKIIEKRQSVAFWCNPISGHATLYWYQQILGQGPKLLIQFQNNGVVDDSQLPKDRFSAERLKGVDSTLKIQPAKLEDSAVYLCASSSPGGDEQYFGPGTRLTVT.

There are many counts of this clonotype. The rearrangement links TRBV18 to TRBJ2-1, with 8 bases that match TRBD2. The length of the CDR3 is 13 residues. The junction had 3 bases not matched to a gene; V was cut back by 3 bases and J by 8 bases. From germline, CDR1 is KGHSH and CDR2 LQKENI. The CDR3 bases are TGTGCCAGCTCACCGACTAGCGTCGATGAGCAGTTCTTC. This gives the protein CASSPTSVDEQFF.

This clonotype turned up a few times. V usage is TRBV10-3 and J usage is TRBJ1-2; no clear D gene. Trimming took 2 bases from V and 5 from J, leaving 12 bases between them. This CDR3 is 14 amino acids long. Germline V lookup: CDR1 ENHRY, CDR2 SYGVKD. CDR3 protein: CAISEVDTRYGYTF. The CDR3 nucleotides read TGTGCCATCAGTGAGGTCGACACCAGATATGGCTACACCTTC.